What follows are 7 T cell receptor beta chains derived from one specimen sequenced in a study of regulatory T cells in long-lasting Graves disease. CDR3 regions were amplified by Arm-PCR using iRepertoire HTBI primers to build TCR beta libraries. One entry per CDR3 protein results from TCRdb running MiXCR on the multiplex PCR reads. The table records 400,000 to 500,000 distinct CDR3 sequences, around 13% of them present only once. Time point denoted: newly diagnosed GD, antithyroid drugs for less than 3 months. PBMC RNA served as the TCR library source. Separately, the same data were catalogued under a study of T cells in Graves' hyperthyroidism and ophthalmopathy.

Source: peripheral blood mononuclear cells (PBMCs), taken at new diagnosis, from a patient treated with antithyroid drugs. Receptors originate from a woman in her fifties or sixties with Graves disease.

As regards this clonotype: This may be a read error, as it is one base from a much larger clone. The CDR3 spells CASSPRDRSLYEQYF. The CDR3 nucleotides read TGTGCCAGCAGTCCCCGGGACAGGAGTCTCTACGAGCAGTACTTC. The V call is TRBV12-3 or TRBV12-4, the J call TRBJ2-7, with 8 bases lining up with TRBD1. The CDR3 has 15 amino acids. V shed 5 bases and J 3 bases; nucleotides not matched to a gene: 9.

The chain joins TRBV20-1 to TRBJ1-2; 7 bases fit TRBD1. This CDR3 is built from 13 residues. J was trimmed by 4 bases and V by 5 bases; bases with no gene match: 7. CDR1 is DFQATT, CDR2 SNEGSKA, per germline (reference sequence). The CDR3 DNA is TGCAGTGCTGGGTCAAGGGACAGCTATGGCTACACCTTC. It is translated as CSAGSRDSYGYTF.

V is TRBV18 and J is TRBJ2-7; D unclear. With 0 bases removed from V and 2 bases from J, the gap between germline ends came to 8 bases. In germline, CDR1 is KGHSH, CDR2 LQKENI. The CDR3 runs to 14 residues. The CDR3 protein is CASSPPTLTYEQYF. The CDR3 DNA reads TGTGCCAGCTCACCACCGACGCTCACCTACGAGCAGTACTTC.

This clonotype was picked up a small number of times. The chain uses TRBV29-1 and TRBJ2-5; the match to TRBD1 covers 12 bases. This CDR3 comprises 16 residues. Germline V gene data show CDR1 as SQVTM and CDR2 as ANQGSEA. V was clipped by 4 bases and J by 2 bases; unmatched bases: 8. The CDR3 coding sequence is TGCAGCGTTGCCGGGACAGGGGGCTTCTTACAAGAGACCCAGTACTTC. This translates into CSVAGTGGFLQETQYF.

This clonotype has a count of ten or more. The V gene is TRBV9, the J gene TRBJ2-1, with 8 bases lining up with TRBD2. The germline V gene has CDR1 SGDLS and CDR2 YYNGEE. V was clipped by 3 bases and J by 5 bases; unmatched bases: 10. The CDR3 runs to 16 residues. The DNA for the CDR3 is TGTGCCAGCAGCGATCTCGGGGCGGGAGGAAACAATGAGCAGTTCTTC. Translation gives CASSDLGAGGNNEQFF.

The rearrangement joins TRBV27 to TRBJ2-1, with 13 bases lining up with TRBD2. V was clipped by 6 bases and J by 7 bases; unmatched bases: 12. CDR3 length: 17 residues. The germline CDR1 and CDR2 sequences are MNHEY and SMNVEV (reference sequence). As DNA, the CDR3 is TGTGCCAGCAGATTTAACCCGACTAGCGGGAGGCCGAATGAGCAGTTCTTC. Translating gives CASRFNPTSGRPNEQFF.

This clonotype was recorded a few times. The chain recombines TRBV12-3 or TRBV12-4 with TRBJ1-5, with D possibly being TRBD1 (5 bases). There are 18 residues in the CDR3. V shed 7 bases and J shed 2 bases, with 24 bases lying between them. This chain's CDR3 is CASTGLWAGREGNQPQHF. DNA of the CDR3: TGTGCCAGCACAGGCTTGTGGGCGGGACGGGAGGGCAATCAGCCCCAGCATTTT.